The 15 T cell receptor beta chains listed next were all sequenced from one sample in a study of T cell repertoires in cytomegalovirus infection. Each CDR3 protein gets one entry after TCRdb re-called the reads with MiXCR. The data show roughly 200,000 distinct CDR3 sequences, with about 15% seen just once and under 30% held by the top ten. Sequencing was carried out using CD8+ T cells from PBMCs. The receptors shown here come from a human donor in good health (CMV status not recorded). Some clones in this sample may be carry-over from other donors' samples.

This chain joins TRBV2 and TRBJ2-2; D perhaps matches TRBD1 (7 bases). CDR3 size: 17 residues. The germline V gene encodes CDR1 SNHLY and CDR2 FYNNEI. The germline V and J ends were trimmed by 5 bases and 3 bases, with 19 bases remaining between them. In DNA form, the CDR3 reads TGTGCCAGCAGTCACAGCTGGAGGGGGCGAGACACCGGGGAGCTGTTTTTT. Amino acid sequence: CASSHSWRGRDTGELFF.

This chain connects TRBV27 to TRBJ1-5; unclear D gene. V gave up 6 bases and J gave up 7 bases, with 10 bases separating them. The germline gives CDR1 MNHEY, CDR2 SMNVEV (reference sequence). The CDR3 runs 12 residues. CDR3 region: CASSRVGQPQHF. The CDR3 nucleotides are TGTGCCAGCAGCAGAGTTGGACAGCCCCAGCATTTT.

The chain combines TRBV28 with TRBJ2-2; perhaps TRBD1 as D (6 bases). The CDR3 totals 17 residues. The germline V and J ends were trimmed by 5 bases and 6 bases, with 22 bases remaining between them. CDR1 MDHEN and CDR2 SYDVKM come from the germline V gene. The chain's CDR3 is CASSRGRQAGVAGELFF. As DNA, the CDR3 is TGTGCCAGCAGTCGAGGGAGACAGGCTGGGGTCGCCGGGGAGCTGTTTTTT.

The rearrangement joins TRBV6-2 or TRBV6-3 to TRBJ2-1, with TRBD2 matching over 11 bases. Germline assignment: CDR1 MNHEY and CDR2 SVGEGT. The CDR3 is 17 amino acids. V shed 6 bases, J shed 0 bases, and the junction held 7 bases outside the gene matches. The CDR3 reads CASRTRLAGHSYNEQFF. The CDR3 coding sequence is TGTGCCAGCAGGACTAGACTAGCGGGGCACTCCTACAATGAGCAGTTCTTC.

The sample holds a few counts of this clonotype. The V and J genes are TRBV20-1 and TRBJ2-7, with TRBD1 matching 8 bases. The trim removed 3 bases at V and 2 bases at J, leaving 3 bases unmatched. The CDR3 loop spans 13 amino acids. CDR1 is DFQATT, CDR2 SNEGSKA, per germline (reference sequence). In DNA form, the CDR3 reads TGCAGTGCTAGGGACAGGGAGACCTACGAGCAGTACTTC. It encodes CSARDRETYEQYF.

This rearrangement joins TRBV12-3 or TRBV12-4 to TRBJ2-5; 7 nucleotides line up with TRBD2. The CDR3 totals 14 residues. V gave up 6 bases and J gave up 1 base; unmatched junction bases: 5. The CDR3 nucleotides read TGTGCCAGCAGCACCGAGCGGGGCCAAGAGACCCAGTACTTC. It codes for CASSTERGQETQYF.

In this sample, this clonotype turned up a few times. The junction departs from germline at one end; a sequencing error may be responsible. The chain recombines TRBV29-1 with TRBJ2-3, with TRBD1 identical over 7 bases. This CDR3 is 12 amino acids long. CDR1 and CDR2 from the germline V gene are SQVTM and ANQGSEA. This CDR3 reads CSVPWDSRIRDF. The CDR3 nucleotides are TGCAGCGTGCCCTGGGACAGCCGAATCCGGGATTTT.

The chain has TRBV14 and TRBJ2-5; D might be TRBD1 (5 bases). The V gene lost 6 bases and the J gene lost 4 bases, with 15 bases spanning the gap. CDR1 and CDR2 from the germline V gene are SGHDN and FVKESK. The CDR3 is made up of 14 amino acids. The CDR3 sequence: CASSQTGRGETQYF. The CDR3 DNA is TGTGCCAGCAGTCAAACAGGTCGAGGAGAGACCCAGTACTTC. The full variable domain, in which reference TRBV14 and TRBJ2-5 provide the parts outside the CDR3, is EAGVTQFPSHSVIEKGQTVTLRCDPISGHDNLYWYRRVMGKEIKFLLHFVKESKQDESGMPNNRFLAERTGGTYSTLKVQPAELEDSGVYFCASSQTGRGETQYFGPGTRLLVL.

CDR3 residues: CATSSLRDRRDQPQHF. The CDR3 DNA reads TGTGCCACCAGCAGTTTACGGGACAGGAGAGATCAGCCCCAGCATTTT. The chain has TRBV15 and TRBJ1-5, with 8 bases matching TRBD1. Trimming at V came to 3 bases and at J to 5 bases, leaving 9 bases not matched to a gene. The length of the CDR3 is 16 residues. Germline values: CDR1 LNHNV, CDR2 YYDKDF (reference sequence).

The chain joins TRBV20-1 to TRBJ2-1, with D unresolved. This CDR3 comprises 14 residues. Germline CDR1 and CDR2: DFQATT and SNEGSKA (reference sequence). The V and J ends lost 2 bases and 0 bases respectively, with 8 bases between them. CDR3 sequence reads: CSARTQDSYNEQFF. The CDR3 nucleotides read TGCAGTGCTAGAACCCAGGACTCCTACAATGAGCAGTTCTTC.

With regard to this clonotype: One end of the junction varies from germline; a read error may be responsible. The chain is built from TRBV29-1 and TRBJ2-6; possibly TRBD1 for D (6 bases). Germline assignment: CDR1 SQVTM and CDR2 ANQGSEA. CDR3 length equals 14 residues. The CDR3 here is CSARGSSGADVLTF. In DNA form, the CDR3 reads TGCAGCGCCAGGGGTAGTTCTGGGGCCGACGTCCTGACTTTC. The entire variable domain, with the rest obtained from reference TRBV29-1 and TRBJ2-6, is as follows: SAVISQKPSRDICQRGTSLTIQCQVDSQVTMMFWYRQQPGQSLTLIATANQGSEATYESGFVIDKFPISRPNLTFSTLTVSNMSPEDSSIYLCSARGSSGADVLTFGAGSRLTVL.

The chain joins TRBV7-9 to TRBJ1-1; D remains ambiguous. The ends were cut back, 1 base at V and 3 bases at J, with 6 bases in the middle. The CDR3 loop spans 13 amino acids. The germline CDR1 and CDR2 sequences are SEHNR and FQNEAQ (reference sequence). CDR3 residues: CASSLGDHTEAFF. The CDR3 bases are TGTGCCAGCAGCTTAGGGGATCACACTGAAGCTTTCTTT.

The sample holds a few counts of this clonotype. The genes are TRBV29-1 and TRBJ2-7; D is tentatively TRBD1 or TRBD2 (5 bases each). Germline-derived CDR1 and CDR2 are SQVTM and ANQGSEA. The CDR3 runs to 12 residues. V dropped 4 bases and J dropped 3 bases, with 10 bases sitting between them. The CDR3 sequence: CSVVGEIYEQYF. CDR3 nucleotide sequence: TGCAGCGTTGTGGGGGAAATCTACGAGCAGTACTTC.

This clonotype has only a few counts. The J gene is TRBJ2-6, the V gene TRBV4-3; no firm D call. The CDR3 spans 16 residues. Germline loops: CDR1 LGHNA, CDR2 YSLEER. Trimming pared 2 bases from V and 0 bases from J, leaving 8 bases between. The CDR3 bases are TGCGCCAGCAGCCAAACCTGGGGCTCTGGGGCCAACGTCCTGACTTTC. This codes for CASSQTWGSGANVLTF.

V and J are TRBV29-1 and TRBJ1-1, with D hard to call. V shed 5 bases and J shed 7 bases, with 20 bases lying between them. CDR1 is SQVTM, CDR2 ANQGSEA, per germline. The CDR3 runs to 14 residues. CDR3 nucleotide sequence: TGCAGCGTTACCCCAGCGCCAGTCGTGGGTGAAGCTTTCTTT. It codes for CSVTPAPVVGEAFF. Variable domain in full (rest from reference TRBV29-1 and TRBJ1-1): SAVISQKPSRDICQRGTSLTIQCQVDSQVTMMFWYRQQPGQSLTLIATANQGSEATYESGFVIDKFPISRPNLTFSTLTVSNMSPEDSSIYLCSVTPAPVVGEAFFGQGTRLTVV.